The 22 T cell receptor beta chains below were found in one sample sequenced in a study of cytomegalovirus exposure and HLA in healthy donors. The PCR employed 60 Vbeta primers together with 13 Jbeta primers. The method was immunoSEQ multiplex PCR; TCRdb's version includes in-frame clones alone and lacks a portion of them. In the table there are under 200,000 clones, about 75% of which are singletons. Sequencing was performed on PBMCs. The receptor set was obtained from a male donor in good health and CMV-seronegative.

The CDR3 region has the DNA TGTGCCAGCAGCGTTCGGGACAGGGGTAATTCACCCCTCCACTTT. Translated: CASSVRDRGNSPLHF. J is TRBJ1-6 and V is TRBV9, with 10 bases lining up with TRBD1. Trimming at V came to 2 bases and at J to 6 bases, leaving 2 bases not matched to a gene. The CDR3 is 15 amino acids. Germline loops: CDR1 SGDLS, CDR2 YYNGEE.

This clone was observed a few times. The rearrangement links TRBV4-1 to TRBJ2-5, with D possibly TRBD1 on 5 matching bases. The J call is uncertain, as TRBJ2-7 better fits the DNA end. This CDR3 has 15 residues. CDR1 MGHRA and CDR2 YSYEKL come from the germline V gene. CDR3 in amino acids: CASSQVRGINYEQYF. The DNA of the CDR3 is TGCGCCAGCAGCCAAGTAAGGGGAATCAACTACGAGCAGTACTTC.

The V and J genes are TRBV5-1 and TRBJ1-1; 9 positions match TRBD1. Germline V gene sequence: CDR1 SGHRS, CDR2 YFSETQ. After removal of 4 bases from V and 4 bases from J, the junction contained 5 bases not matched to a gene. CDR3 length: 14 residues. DNA for the CDR3: TGCGCCAGCAGCGACAGACAGGGGGGCACTGAAGCTTTCTTT. It encodes CASSDRQGGTEAFF.

This chain uses TRBV7-8 with TRBJ2-1, with TRBD2 matching over 8 bases. Germline lookup yields CDR1 SGHVS and CDR2 FQNEAQ. The CDR3 consists of 17 residues. After removal of 3 bases from V and 0 bases from J, the junction contained 7 bases not matched to a gene. In DNA form, the CDR3 reads TGTGCCAGCAGCTTCTACCTCAGCGGGAGCTCCTACAATGAGCAGTTCTTC. It yields the protein CASSFYLSGSSYNEQFF.

The rearrangement links TRBV5-5 to TRBJ2-6; unclear D gene. Germline CDR1 reads SGHKS; CDR2 reads YYEKEE (reference sequence). The CDR3 consists of 15 residues. V was trimmed by 3 bases and J by 5 bases, leaving 12 bases between them. CDR3 bases: TGTGCCAGCAGCTCTACTTCGACAAGGGCCAACGTCCTGACTTTC. This encodes CASSSTSTRANVLTF.

CDR3 residues: CASSFSGTSYEQYF. The CDR3, as DNA: TGTGCCAGCAGCTTCTCCGGGACTAGCTACGAGCAGTACTTC. The chain employs TRBV7-3 and TRBJ2-7; 8 nucleotides agree with TRBD2. Trimming removed 3 bases from V and 3 bases from J; junction bases left unmatched: 4. Germline assignment: CDR1 SGHTA and CDR2 FQGTGA. The CDR3 is made up of 14 amino acids. The entire variable domain, with the rest obtained from reference TRBV7-3 and TRBJ2-7, is as follows: GAGVSQTPSNKVTEKGKYVELRCDPISGHTALYWYRQSLGQGPEFLIYFQGTGAADDSGLPNDRFFAVRPEGSVSTLKIQRTERGDSAVYLCASSFSGTSYEQYFGPGTRLTVT.

This clone was counted a few times. This chain joins TRBV4-3 and TRBJ2-2, with 16 positions matching TRBD2. Germline V gene sequence: CDR1 LGHNA, CDR2 YSLEER. The trim removed 0 bases at V and 6 bases at J, leaving 4 bases unmatched. There are 18 residues in the CDR3. CDR3 DNA: TGCGCCAGCAGCCAAGAATTGGGGACTAGCGGGAGGGCCGGGGAGCTGTTTTTT. Translation: CASSQELGTSGRAGELFF.

The CDR3 is CASSYSMTGGHYGYTF. The CDR3 coding sequence is TGTGCCAGCAGTTACTCGATGACAGGGGGGCACTATGGCTACACCTTC. The gene calls are TRBV6-5 and TRBJ1-2; 9 nucleotides align to TRBD1. Germline V gene lookup returns CDR1 MNHEY and CDR2 SVGAGI. The CDR3 is made up of 16 amino acids. The junction had 5 bases not matched to a gene; V was cut back by 0 bases and J by 3 bases.

The gene calls are TRBV2 and TRBJ2-1; D remains ambiguous. This CDR3 is built from 11 residues. The V end was cut by 3 bases, the J end by 9 bases, with 6 bases between. Germline CDR1 SNHLY, CDR2 FYNNEI. CDR3 DNA: TGTGCCAGCAGTGAGGAGCCTGAGCAGTTCTTC. Translating gives CASSEEPEQFF.

The rearrangement uses TRBV18 and TRBJ2-5, with D tentatively TRBD1 (5 bases). Germline lookup yields CDR1 KGHSH and CDR2 LQKENI. Deletions cut 3 bases from V and 1 base from J, with 12 bases between. The CDR3 spans 15 residues. Here the CDR3 reads CASSPTVSPQETQYF. As DNA, the CDR3 is TGTGCCAGCTCACCGACAGTCTCCCCCCAAGAGACCCAGTACTTC.

This clone has a single count. This chain connects TRBV6-1 to TRBJ1-4; no clear D. The V end was cut by 2 bases, the J end by 8 bases, with 15 bases between. The germline CDR1 and CDR2 sequences are MNHNS and SASEGT. This CDR3 contains 15 residues. The CDR3 reads CASSELSGGREKLFF. The DNA of the CDR3 is TGTGCCAGCAGTGAATTAAGCGGCGGGAGAGAAAAACTGTTTTTT.

The rearrangement uses TRBV5-1 and TRBJ1-3; no definite D call. Per the germline V gene, CDR1 is SGHRS and CDR2 is YFSETQ. The CDR3 runs to 13 residues. V dropped 4 bases and J dropped 8 bases, with 13 bases sitting between them. CDR3 sequence (DNA): TGCGCCAGCAGCCGGGATTCGGGTTACACCATATATTTT. Encoded protein: CASSRDSGYTIYF.

The chain recombines TRBV2 with TRBJ1-1; 9 bases align to TRBD1. Germline CDR1 reads SNHLY; CDR2 reads FYNNEI. The V segment lost 2 bases and the J segment 3 bases; nucleotides outside the gene matches: 10. CDR3 length equals 17 residues. The CDR3 protein is CASSETDRGIQDTEAFF. The DNA of the CDR3 is TGTGCCAGCAGTGAAACGGACAGGGGAATACAGGACACTGAAGCTTTCTTT.

This sequence joins TRBV19 and TRBJ1-2, with D unresolved. Trimming stripped 7 bases from V and 4 bases from J, with 19 bases between. CDR1 LNHDA and CDR2 SQIVND come from the germline V gene (reference sequence). CDR3 length equals 15 residues. The CDR3 protein is CASTPWEGIVYGYTF. The CDR3 DNA reads as TGTGCCAGTACCCCGTGGGAGGGAATTGTCTATGGCTACACCTTC.

The gene calls are TRBV7-8 and TRBJ1-2, with 9 positions matching TRBD1. The CDR3 runs to 14 residues. CDR1 and CDR2 from the germline V gene are SGHVS and FQNEAQ. J lost 5 bases, V lost 3 bases, and 4 bases had no gene match. The CDR3 spells CASSFTGGPYGYTF. The DNA for the CDR3 is TGTGCCAGCAGCTTCACAGGGGGCCCTTATGGCTACACCTTC.

The chain carries TRBV21-1 and TRBJ1-2. TRBV21-1 is marked as a pseudogene. This CDR3 spans 15 amino acids. The CDR3 coding sequence is TGTGCCAGCAGCTCCCGTACGGGGGGCTCCTATGGCTACACCTTC. It is translated as CASSSRTGGSYGYTF.

This chain links TRBV7-9 with TRBJ2-7; 11 nucleotides match TRBD1. Germline V gives CDR1 SEHNR, CDR2 FQNEAQ (reference sequence). The CDR3 consists of 18 residues. With V trimmed by 1 base and J by 4 bases, 12 bases remained unmatched. Written as DNA, the CDR3 is TGTGCCAGCAGCTTAGGGTCGTTCTCGGACAGGGGGCCGTACGAGCAGTACTTC. Translated, it gives CASSLGSFSDRGPYEQYF. Variable domain in full (rest from reference TRBV7-9 and TRBJ2-7): DTGVSQNPRHKITKRGQNVTFRCDPISEHNRLYWYRQTLGQGPEFLTYFQNEAQLEKSRLLSDRFSAERPKGSFSTLEIQRTEQGDSAMYLCASSLGSFSDRGPYEQYFGPGTRLTVT.

As concerns this clone: An end of the junction differs from the germline gene, which may be a read error. The V and J genes are TRBV18 and TRBJ1-1, with D perhaps matching TRBD1 (6 bases). There are 15 residues in the CDR3. The germline V gene has CDR1 KGHSH and CDR2 LQKENI. CDR3 sequence: CASSPRTDKNTEAFF. The CDR3 nucleotides read TGTGCCAGCTCCCCACGGACAGACAAGAACACTGAAGCTTTCTTT.

As for this clone: Additional DNA sequences in this sample encode the identical CDR3. The chain is built from TRBV27 and TRBJ2-7; 7 nucleotides agree with TRBD2. V trimming: 4 bases; J trimming: 0 bases; junction bases outside the gene matches: 3. Germline CDR1 and CDR2: MNHEY and SMNVEV (reference sequence). The CDR3 runs 14 residues. CDR3 protein: CASSSSGSSYEQYF. The CDR3 DNA is TGTGCCAGCAGTTCTAGCGGAAGCTCCTACGAGCAGTACTTC.

The chain joins TRBV5-1 to TRBJ1-1; 11 bases match TRBD1. V dropped 3 bases and J dropped 2; count of bases not matched to a gene: 6. CDR3 length: 16 amino acids. CDR1 and CDR2 (germline): SGHRS, YFSETQ. CDR3 nucleotides: TGCGCCAGCAGCTCCGGACAGGGGGCGTATAACACTGAAGCTTTCTTT. This sequence encodes CASSSGQGAYNTEAFF. The full variable domain, in which reference TRBV5-1 and TRBJ1-1 provide the parts outside the CDR3, is KAGVTQTPRYLIKTRGQQVTLSCSPISGHRSVSWYQQTPGQGLQFLFEYFSETQRNKGNFPGRFSGRQFSNSRSEMNVSTLELGDSALYLCASSSGQGAYNTEAFFGQGTRLTVV.

The chain is built from TRBV12-5 and TRBJ2-1; TRBD2 matches at 11 bases. CDR3 size: 18 residues. Germline CDR1 LGHNT, CDR2 FRNRAP. Trimming cost V 2 bases and J 9 bases; bases outside gene matches: 15. As DNA, the CDR3 is TGTGCTAGTGGTTTGTGGAGTTATAGCGGGGGGGGGTCCGGTGAGCAGTTCTTC. Amino acid sequence: CASGLWSYSGGGSGEQFF.

The chain uses TRBV7-9 and TRBJ1-2, with no clear D. The CDR3 totals 15 residues. V was pared by 5 bases and J by 4 bases, with 17 bases between. The germline gives CDR1 SEHNR, CDR2 FQNEAQ (reference sequence). CDR3 region: CASSPTGGGSYGYTF. The CDR3 region has the DNA TGTGCCAGCAGCCCGACCGGAGGAGGTTCCTATGGCTACACCTTC.